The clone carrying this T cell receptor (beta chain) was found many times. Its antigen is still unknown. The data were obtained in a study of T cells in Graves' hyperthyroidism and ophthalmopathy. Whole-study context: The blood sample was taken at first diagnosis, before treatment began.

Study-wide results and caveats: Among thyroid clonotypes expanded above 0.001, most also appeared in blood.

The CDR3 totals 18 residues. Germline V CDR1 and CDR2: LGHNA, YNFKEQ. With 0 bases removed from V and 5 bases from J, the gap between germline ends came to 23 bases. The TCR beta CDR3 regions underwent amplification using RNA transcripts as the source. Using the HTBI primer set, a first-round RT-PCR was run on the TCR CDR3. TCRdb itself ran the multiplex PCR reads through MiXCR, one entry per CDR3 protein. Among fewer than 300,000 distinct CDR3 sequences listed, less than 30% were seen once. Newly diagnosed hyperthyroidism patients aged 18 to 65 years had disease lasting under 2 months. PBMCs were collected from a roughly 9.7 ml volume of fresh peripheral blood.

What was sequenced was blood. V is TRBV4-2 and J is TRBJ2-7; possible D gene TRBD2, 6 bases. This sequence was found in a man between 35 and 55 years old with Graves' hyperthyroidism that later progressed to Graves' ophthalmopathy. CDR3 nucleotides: TGTGCCAGCAGCCAAGATTGGGTTGCTGTCGCGGGAAGCCACGAGCAGTACTTC. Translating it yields CASSQDWVAVAGSHEQYF.